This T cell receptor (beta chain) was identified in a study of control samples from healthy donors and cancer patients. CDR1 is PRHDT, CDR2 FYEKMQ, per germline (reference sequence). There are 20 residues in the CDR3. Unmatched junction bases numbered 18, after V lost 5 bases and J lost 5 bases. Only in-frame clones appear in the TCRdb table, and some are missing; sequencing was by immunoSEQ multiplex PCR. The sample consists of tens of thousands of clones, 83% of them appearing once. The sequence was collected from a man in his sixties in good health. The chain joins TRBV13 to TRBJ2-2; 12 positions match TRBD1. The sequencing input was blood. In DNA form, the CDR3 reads TGTGCCAGCAGCCAACAAGCCCTCCGGGACAGGGGGCTCCCTACCGGGGAGCTGTTTTTT. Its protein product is CASSQQALRDRGLPTGELFF. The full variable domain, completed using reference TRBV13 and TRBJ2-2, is AAGVIQSPRHLIKEKRETATLKCYPIPRHDTVYWYQQGPGQDPQFLISFYEKMQSDKGSIPDRFSAQQFSDYHSELNMSSLELGDSALYFCASSQQALRDRGLPTGELFFGEGSRLTVL.